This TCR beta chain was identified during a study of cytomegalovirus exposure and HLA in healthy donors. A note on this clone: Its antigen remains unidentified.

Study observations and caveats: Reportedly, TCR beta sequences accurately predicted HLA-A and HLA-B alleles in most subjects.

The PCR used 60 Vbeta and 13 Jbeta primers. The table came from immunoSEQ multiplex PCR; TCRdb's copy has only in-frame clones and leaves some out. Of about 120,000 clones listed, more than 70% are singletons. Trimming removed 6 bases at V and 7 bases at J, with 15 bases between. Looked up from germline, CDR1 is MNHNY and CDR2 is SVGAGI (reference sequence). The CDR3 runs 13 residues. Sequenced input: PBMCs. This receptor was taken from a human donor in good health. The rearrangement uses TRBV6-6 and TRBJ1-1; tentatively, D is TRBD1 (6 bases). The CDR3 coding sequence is TGTGCCAGCAGCATCCCGGGACAAAATGAAGCTTTCTTT. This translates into CASSIPGQNEAFF.